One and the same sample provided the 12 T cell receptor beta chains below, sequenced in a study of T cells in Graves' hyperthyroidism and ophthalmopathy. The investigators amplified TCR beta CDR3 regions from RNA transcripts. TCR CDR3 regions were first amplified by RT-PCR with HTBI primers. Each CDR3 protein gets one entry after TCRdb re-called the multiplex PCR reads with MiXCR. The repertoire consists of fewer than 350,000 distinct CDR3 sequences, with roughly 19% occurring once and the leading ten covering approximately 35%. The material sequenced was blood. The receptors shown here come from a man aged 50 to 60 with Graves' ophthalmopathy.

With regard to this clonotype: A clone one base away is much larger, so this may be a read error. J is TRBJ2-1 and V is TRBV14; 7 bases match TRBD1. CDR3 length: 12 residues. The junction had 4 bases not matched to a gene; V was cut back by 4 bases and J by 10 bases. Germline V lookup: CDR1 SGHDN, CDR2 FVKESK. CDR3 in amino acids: CASSRQGWEQFF. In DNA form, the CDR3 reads TGTGCCAGCAGCCGACAGGGTTGGGAGCAGTTCTTC.

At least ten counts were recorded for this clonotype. Here the CDR3 DNA reads TGTGCCAGCAAGTTTTCGAGACAGGGTCCCTACGAGCAGTACTTC. Its protein is CASKFSRQGPYEQYF. This chain uses TRBV27 with TRBJ2-7, with 7 bases matching TRBD1. CDR1 is MNHEY, CDR2 SMNVEV, per germline (reference sequence). This CDR3 region has 15 residues. Unmatched junction bases numbered 11, after V lost 7 bases and J lost 2 bases.

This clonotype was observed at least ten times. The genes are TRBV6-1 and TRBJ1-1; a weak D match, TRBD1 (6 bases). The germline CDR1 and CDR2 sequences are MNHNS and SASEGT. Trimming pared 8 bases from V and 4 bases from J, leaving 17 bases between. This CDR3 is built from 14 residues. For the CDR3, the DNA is TGTGCCAGCGACCTGACAGGCCGGGGCACTGAAGCTTTCTTT. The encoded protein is CASDLTGRGTEAFF.

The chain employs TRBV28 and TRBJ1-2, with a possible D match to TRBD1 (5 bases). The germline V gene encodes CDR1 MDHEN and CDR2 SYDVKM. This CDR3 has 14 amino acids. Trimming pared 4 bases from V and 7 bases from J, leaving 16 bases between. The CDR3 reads CASSWGSKARGYTF. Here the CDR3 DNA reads TGTGCCAGCAGTTGGGGCTCAAAAGCACGTGGCTACACCTTC.

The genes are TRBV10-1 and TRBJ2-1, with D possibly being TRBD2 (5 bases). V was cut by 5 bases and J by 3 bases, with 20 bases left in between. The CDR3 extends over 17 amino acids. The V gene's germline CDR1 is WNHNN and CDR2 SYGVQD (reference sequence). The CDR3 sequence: CASSNWTGRQIYNEQFF. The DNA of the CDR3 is TGCGCCAGCAGTAATTGGACTGGCAGGCAGATCTACAATGAGCAGTTCTTC.

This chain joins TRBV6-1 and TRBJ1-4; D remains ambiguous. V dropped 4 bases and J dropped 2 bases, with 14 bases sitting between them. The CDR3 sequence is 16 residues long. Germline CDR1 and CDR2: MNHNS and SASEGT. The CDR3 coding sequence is TGTGCCAGCAGTGGTTTTCTGCAGGAGACTAATGAAAAACTGTTTTTT. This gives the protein CASSGFLQETNEKLFF.

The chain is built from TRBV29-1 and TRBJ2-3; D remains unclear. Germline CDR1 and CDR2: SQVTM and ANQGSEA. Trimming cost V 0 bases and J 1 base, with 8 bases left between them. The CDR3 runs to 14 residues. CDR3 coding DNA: TGCAGCGTTGAAGACACGGTCGGCACAGATACGCAGTATTTT. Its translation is CSVEDTVGTDTQYF.

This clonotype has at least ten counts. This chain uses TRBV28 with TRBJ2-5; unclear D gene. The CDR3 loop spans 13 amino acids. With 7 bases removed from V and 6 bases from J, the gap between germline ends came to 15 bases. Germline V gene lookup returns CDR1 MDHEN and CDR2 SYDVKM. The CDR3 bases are TGTGCCAGCACTCCGCCCGGTTGGCAGACCCAGTACTTC. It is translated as CASTPPGWQTQYF.

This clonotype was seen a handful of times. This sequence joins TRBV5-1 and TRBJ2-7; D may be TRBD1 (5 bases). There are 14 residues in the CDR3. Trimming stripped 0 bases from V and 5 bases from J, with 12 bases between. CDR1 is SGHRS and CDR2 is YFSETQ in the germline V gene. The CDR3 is CASSLGPGFNEQYF. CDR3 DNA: TGCGCCAGCAGCTTGGGGCCAGGGTTTAACGAGCAGTACTTC.

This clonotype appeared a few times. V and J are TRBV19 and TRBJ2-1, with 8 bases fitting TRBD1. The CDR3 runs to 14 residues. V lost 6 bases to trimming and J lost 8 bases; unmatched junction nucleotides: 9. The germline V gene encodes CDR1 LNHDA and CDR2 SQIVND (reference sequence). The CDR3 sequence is CASRGQGIVHEQFF. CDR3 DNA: TGTGCCAGTAGAGGACAGGGTATCGTCCATGAGCAGTTCTTC.

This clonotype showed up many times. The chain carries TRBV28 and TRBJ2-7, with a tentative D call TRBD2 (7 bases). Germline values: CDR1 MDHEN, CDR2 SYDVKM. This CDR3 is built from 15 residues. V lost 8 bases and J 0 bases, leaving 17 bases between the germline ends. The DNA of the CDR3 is TGTGCCAGCGAAACCTTAGGGGGGGACTCCTACGAGCAGTACTTC. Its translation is CASETLGGDSYEQYF.

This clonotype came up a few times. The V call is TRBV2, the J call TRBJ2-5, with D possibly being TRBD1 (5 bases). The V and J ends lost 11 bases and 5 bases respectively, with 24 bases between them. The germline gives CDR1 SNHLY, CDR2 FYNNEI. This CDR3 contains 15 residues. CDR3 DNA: TGTGCCGGGGTGGCTCAGGGAATATTGGAGGAGACCCAGTACTTC. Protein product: CAGVAQGILEETQYF.